The clone carrying this TCR beta chain was observed a few times. Original analysis: For nucleated cells, counts were estimated from reference gene primer amplification. Here immunoSEQ multiplex PCR was the method, and the copy in TCRdb shows in-frame clones only, minus some. Clone size and V and J calls were adopted from that table, with D and trimming inferred from the DNA. The sample yields about 140,000 clones, more than 60% seen once. This entry belongs to a study of blood T cell repertoires in COVID-19. The overall study: Acute and convalescent COVID-19 specimens originated in the United States, Italy and Spain.

The ends were cut back, 1 base at V and 6 bases at J, with 11 bases in the middle. The germline V gene encodes CDR1 SGHRS and CDR2 YFSETQ. The CDR3 totals 14 residues. Sample: peripheral blood. The source is a man older than 75 with acute or convalescent COVID-19. The V call is TRBV5-1, the J call TRBJ2-1; D not resolved. CDR3 loop: CASSLQAHGNEQFF. Here the CDR3 DNA reads TGCGCCAGCAGCTTGCAGGCCCACGGCAATGAGCAGTTCTTC.